One sample yielded the 16 T cell receptor beta chains listed below, sequenced in a study of T-cell memory formation after mild COVID-19. Using its own MiXCR run on the 5' RACE reads, TCRdb lists one record per CDR3 protein. The sample lists tens of thousands of distinct CDR3 sequences, about a quarter occurring once. The specimen sequenced was PBMCs or a T cell subset sorted from them (not recorded which). All receptors come from a man between 18 and 35 years old who had mild COVID-19 (a few samples of this study predate the infection). Cell type and time point are not known.

The genes are TRBV12-3 or TRBV12-4 and TRBJ2-1, with a possible D match to TRBD1 (6 bases). The V end was cut by 5 bases, the J end by 2 bases, with 10 bases between. The CDR3 runs 14 residues. The CDR3 DNA reads TGTGCCAGCAGTCGACAGGTGGCCTACAATGAGCAGTTCTTC. It is translated as CASSRQVAYNEQFF.

This clonotype was counted ten times or more. The chain couples TRBV23-1 to TRBJ2-2; TRBD1 agrees at 9 bases. TRBV23-1 is reported as an ORF; its role is uncertain. V dropped 0 bases and J dropped 4; count of bases not matched to a gene: 3. This CDR3 has 16 residues. CDR3 DNA: TGCGCCAGCAGTCAATCGGGGACAGGGACCACCGGGGAGCTGTTTTTT. This codes for CASSQSGTGTTGELFF.

This clonotype has more than one count but fewer than ten. The chain has TRBV20-1 and TRBJ1-5, with unresolved D. CDR1 DFQATT and CDR2 SNEGSKA come from the germline V gene (reference sequence). The CDR3 contains 14 residues. The V end was cut by 0 bases, the J end by 1 base, with 7 bases between. CDR3 bases: TGCAGTGCTAGAGAGGGGTTCAGCAATCAGCCCCAGCATTTT. Translating it yields CSAREGFSNQPQHF.

This chain uses TRBV19 with TRBJ2-1; D remains ambiguous. The CDR3 consists of 12 residues. CDR1 LNHDA and CDR2 SQIVND come from the germline V gene (reference sequence). Trimming took off 4 bases at V and 4 bases at J, with 5 bases between the two ends. CDR3 DNA: TGTGCCAGTAGTAGTAGGTACAATGAGCAGTTCTTC. Translated, it gives CASSSRYNEQFF.

This clonotype was counted only a few times. In nucleotides, the CDR3 is TGTGCCAGCAGCTCTCCGTCTAGCGGGGGGCTTATTCAGTACTTC. It yields the protein CASSSPSSGGLIQYF. The J gene is TRBJ2-4, the V gene TRBV7-2; 11 bases are a match to TRBD2. Germline-derived CDR1 and CDR2 are SGHTA and FQGNSA. Trimming took 4 bases from V and 10 from J; bases not matched to a gene: 9. This CDR3 comprises 15 residues.

This clonotype was found a few times. The V call is TRBV5-6, the J call TRBJ2-5; maybe TRBD1 (5 bases). CDR1 is SGHDT, CDR2 YYEEEE, per germline. Between the trimmed V and J ends, which lost 3 bases and 5 bases, there was a span of 20 bases. The CDR3 is made up of 16 amino acids. CDR3 coding DNA: TGTGCCAGCAGCTCGGTGGTTGCCCCTAGGGGTGAGACCCAGTACTTC. Protein: CASSSVVAPRGETQYF.

This chain joins TRBV6-2 or TRBV6-3 and TRBJ2-2, with D tentatively TRBD1 (5 bases). The CDR3 runs 16 residues. Trimming took off 6 bases at V and 0 bases at J, with 14 bases between the two ends. Per germline, CDR1 MNHEY and CDR2 SVGEGT. CDR3: CASSLVGASNTGELFF. As DNA, the CDR3 is TGTGCCAGCAGCCTCGTAGGGGCCTCGAACACCGGGGAGCTGTTTTTT.

This clonotype came up a few times. The rearrangement uses TRBV29-1 and TRBJ1-6, with a possible D match to TRBD1 (5 bases). CDR3 length: 12 residues. The V gene's germline CDR1 is SQVTM and CDR2 ANQGSEA. The V and J ends lost 5 bases and 6 bases respectively, with 8 bases between them. CDR3 amino acids: CSVRDGNSPLHF. The CDR3 nucleotides read TGCAGCGTTCGGGACGGTAATTCACCCCTCCACTTT.

The chain is built from TRBV19 and TRBJ1-5; 7 bases line up with TRBD1. CDR3 length equals 16 residues. The germline CDR1 and CDR2 sequences are LNHDA and SQIVND (reference sequence). V lost 3 bases and J lost 4; bases outside the gene matches: 9. CDR3 nucleotide sequence: TGTGCCAGTAGTATTGCGCAGGGGGGGGAAAATCAGCCCCAGCATTTT. Translation gives CASSIAQGGENQPQHF.

The genes are TRBV4-2 and TRBJ2-7; 8 nucleotides agree with TRBD1. The germline V gene has CDR1 LGHNA and CDR2 YNFKEQ. The CDR3 is 12 amino acids. V gave up 7 bases and J gave up 6 bases; unmatched junction bases: 5. CDR3 protein: CASTNTGGEQYF. In DNA form, the CDR3 reads TGTGCCAGCACCAACACAGGGGGCGAGCAGTACTTC.

The table lists this clonotype with a few counts. The chain links TRBV7-9 to TRBJ2-6; 7 positions match TRBD1. The CDR3 covers 18 residues. CDR1 and CDR2 from the germline V gene are SEHNR and FQNEAQ (reference sequence). The J segment lost 0 bases and the V segment lost 5 bases, leaving 10 bases of the junction unmatched. The CDR3 DNA reads TGTGCCAGCAGCCCCTCCGGGACAGCCTTCTCTGGGGCCAACGTCCTGACTTTC. Translated: CASSPSGTAFSGANVLTF. Using reference TRBV7-9 and TRBJ2-6 for the parts outside the CDR3, the full variable domain is DTGVSQNPRHKITKRGQNVTFRCDPISEHNRLYWYRQTLGQGPEFLTYFQNEAQLEKSRLLSDRFSAERPKGSFSTLEIQRTEQGDSAMYLCASSPSGTAFSGANVLTFGAGSRLTVL.

The sample holds a few counts of this clonotype. The V gene is TRBV12-3 or TRBV12-4, the J gene TRBJ2-1; the match to TRBD2 covers 13 bases. This CDR3 has 15 amino acids. J was trimmed by 8 bases and V by 3 bases; bases with no gene match: 4. CDR3 loop: CASSFRTSGGDEQFF. The CDR3 region has the DNA TGTGCCAGCAGTTTTAGGACTAGCGGGGGTGATGAGCAGTTCTTC.

The chain recombines TRBV11-2 with TRBJ2-3, with 9 bases matching TRBD2. V lost 5 bases, J lost 1 base, and 13 bases stayed unmatched. The CDR3 length is 18 residues. The germline CDR1 and CDR2 sequences are SGHAT and FQNNGV. CDR3 in amino acids: CASSQTVVSGGRTDTQYF. CDR3 nucleotides: TGTGCCAGCAGCCAGACCGTCGTTAGCGGGGGTCGCACAGATACGCAGTATTTT.

The chain recombines TRBV3-1 with TRBJ1-1; the match to TRBD1 covers 7 bases. Germline CDR1 LGHDT, CDR2 YNNKEL (reference sequence). J lost 5 bases, V lost 0 bases, and 12 bases had no gene match. CDR3 length: 17 residues. CDR3: CASSQDWKRDRHTEAFF. The CDR3 DNA is TGTGCCAGCAGCCAAGATTGGAAGAGGGACAGACATACTGAAGCTTTCTTT.

CDR3 coding DNA: TGTGCCAGCAGTGACGGGGGGTACAATGAGCAGTTCTTC. It is translated as CASSDGGYNEQFF. This rearrangement joins TRBV6-4 to TRBJ2-1; D possibly corresponds to TRBD2 (6 bases). Germline V gene data show CDR1 as MRHNA and CDR2 as SNTAGT. Trimming left V 2 bases short and J 4 bases short, with 6 bases between. CDR3 length: 13 residues.

This sequence joins TRBV4-2 and TRBJ2-5; D call uncertain. Trimming shortened V by 0 bases and J by 2 bases, and 1 base separated the two germline ends. Germline-derived CDR1 and CDR2 are LGHNA and YNFKEQ. The CDR3 loop spans 12 amino acids. In nucleotides, the CDR3 is TGTGCCAGCAGCCAAGATCAAGAGACCCAGTACTTC. This translates into CASSQDQETQYF.